This T cell receptor (beta chain) appears in the sequencing data of a study of blood T cell repertoires in COVID-19 (dated by TCRdb to 2020 to 2022). Study-wide context: The collaborator samples originated in the United States, Italy and Spain and spanned the acute and convalescent phases of COVID-19. The material from the prospective study consisted of cDNA or gDNA derived from T cells, B-cell-depleted T cells, or PBMCs. The dataset comprised deeply sampled blood TCRbeta repertoires from subjects exposed to, actively infected with, or recovered from COVID-19. Where HLA class I and class II types were available, the types were taken from metadata supplied by the sample provider, not from assay-based typing. The sample metadata nearly always contained a de-identified subject ID, COVID-19 status, age in years and sex. Samples were obtained from the ongoing ImmuneRACE study (first 160 participants) and from 1,200 or so subjects provided by 6 global collaborators. The repertoires were released in a freely available public database intended as a resource for research on the immune response to SARS-CoV-2. What the authors observed across the whole study: The amount of clinical and demographic metadata varied by source and participant and was provided uncurated.

The CDR3 covers 14 residues, taking in both the cysteine and the phenylalanine. CDR3 DNA only is kept here, 42 bases in frame from base 1. The CDR1 and CDR2 encoded by the germline V gene are SGHTA and FQGNSA. At the junction V is shortened by 5 bases and J by 2 bases, with 13 bases in between. The immunoSEQ Assay, a bias-controlled multiplex PCR, was used to amplify TCRbeta CDR3 regions from genomic DNA. The study's own analysis went as follows. Nucleated cell counts per sample were estimated from amplification of reference gene primers within the assay. To quantify the absolute abundance of each unique TCRbeta CDR3 rearrangement, sequence reads were collapsed and filtered. For each sample, productive Simpson clonality was calculated by taking the square root of Simpson's diversity index across productive rearrangements. TCRdb obtained this table from immuneACCESS and retained in-frame rearrangements with V and J assigned. These tables miss some clones; where compared with another copy, unresolved V genes account for less than half of the shortfall, and the remainder is unexplained. From that table come the V and J calls and clone size; the DNA was used to work out D and trimming. For this sample there are 75,000 or so clones; roughly 90% appear just once. The ten biggest clones cover 7% to 8% of the sample.

Collaborating institutions collected whole blood in K2EDTA tubes following their own protocols. For TCRbeta analysis, collaborators shipped samples in one of three forms: frozen whole blood, isolated PBMCs, or DNA extracted from either of those sample types. As for this clone: Its specific antigen is unknown. Per-base quality was not reported, and no clone a single base away is much larger than it.

The sequenced sample consisted of peripheral blood. The clonotype was recovered from a man between 65 and 80 years old with acute or convalescent COVID-19. The sequence joins TRBV7-2 to TRBJ2-7, with the D gene not confidently named. The DNA reads TGTGCCAGCAGCACTGCCGTGAAGACCTACGAGCAGTACTTC. The resulting protein is CASSTAVKTYEQYF.